This is a list of T cell receptor beta chains from one sample in a study of blood T cell repertoires in COVID-19. The table came from immunoSEQ multiplex PCR; TCRdb's copy has only in-frame clones and leaves some out. The sample shows a few hundred thousand clones, approximately 90% of them seen only once. Sequenced material: peripheral blood. These receptors all stem from a young woman who had recovered from COVID-19. The CDR3 runs from the conserved cysteine through the conserved F or W. The order of the fields is V gene, D gene, clone size, J gene, CDR3 DNA, CDR3 protein. D genes are given only for firm matches. Some rows mark clone size as missing; the rest say once, few, many or name a class of expanded clone.

>TRBV4-2|NA|NA|TRBJ2-2
TGTGCCAGCAGCCACCCCGAAGGACTCGGCGCGAACACCGGGGAGCTGTTTTTT
CASSHPEGLGANTGELFF
>TRBV30|NA|NA|TRBJ1-4
TGTGCCTGGAGTTCCACATTCGGGGTGGTGGGTGAAAAACTGTTTTTT
CAWSSTFGVVGEKLFF
>TRBV19|TRBD1|NA|TRBJ2-7
TGTGCCAGTAGTACCGGGACAGGGCCCTACGAGCAGTACTTC
CASSTGTGPYEQYF
>TRBV7-8|NA|NA|TRBJ2-1
TGTGCCAGCAGCTATGAGGGTTCCTACAATGAGCAGTTCTTC
CASSYEGSYNEQFF
>TRBV19|TRBD1|NA|TRBJ1-5
TGTGCCAGTAGTACCCCTGGGACAGCTCCCAATCAGCCCCAGCATTTT
CASSTPGTAPNQPQHF
>TRBV9|TRBD2|NA|TRBJ2-5
TGTGCCAGCAGCACTCACTGGGGGGGAAGCCAGTACTTC
CASSTHWGGSQYF
>TRBV7-9|NA|NA|TRBJ2-1
TGTGCCAGCAGCCGTATGAGACAATCAGAGTTCTTC
CASSRMRQSEFF
>TRBV24-1|TRBD2|once|TRBJ2-3
TGTGCCACCAGTGAAAGCGGGACTCGCACAGATACGCAGTATTTT
CATSESGTRTDTQYF
>TRBV19|NA|NA|TRBJ2-7
TGTGCCACCGGGACTTCCTACGAGCAGTACTTC
CATGTSYEQYF
>TRBV10-3|NA|NA|TRBJ2-7
TGTGCCATCAGTGATCCCGCCTCGACCGGGATTCCCTACGAGCAGTACTTC
CAISDPASTGIPYEQYF
>TRBV9|NA|NA|TRBJ1-2
TGTGCCAGCAGCGTAGGTGGGGGGGCGATGGATTTTAACTATGGCTACACCTTC
CASSVGGGAMDFNYGYTF
>TRBV7-2|TRBD1|NA|TRBJ2-7
TGTGCCAGCAGCTTGGCGACAGGGAGCTACGAGCAGTACTTC
CASSLATGSYEQYF
>TRBV9|NA|once|TRBJ1-5
TGCGCCAGCAGTAGGGGGGGCAATAGCAATCAGCCCCAGCATTTT
CASSRGGNSNQPQHF
>TRBV6-8|NA|NA|TRBJ2-5
TGTGCCAGCACCATAAGGGGCGGGACAGTCAAAATGGGGGAGACCCAGTACTTC
CASTIRGGTVKMGETQYF
>TRBV11-3|TRBD1|NA|TRBJ2-1
TGTGCCAGCAGCCGACCGGGACAGGGGCACAATGAGCAGTTCTTC
CASSRPGQGHNEQFF
>TRBV27|NA|NA|TRBJ1-5
TGTGCCAGCAGTTTTCAACGGGAGTATAGCAATCAGCCCCAGCATTTT
CASSFQREYSNQPQHF
>TRBV13|TRBD1|NA|TRBJ1-2
TGTGCCAGCAGCTCATACAGGGGGCAAGGCTACACCTTC
CASSSYRGQGYTF
>TRBV30|NA|NA|TRBJ1-6
TGTGCCTGGAGTCCGGGACTCCTGAGCTCCTATAATTCACCCCTCCACTTT
CAWSPGLLSSYNSPLHF
>TRBV5-1|NA|once|TRBJ2-3
TGCGCCAGCTCTACAGGAACTGGGTCAGATACGCAGTATTTT
CASSTGTGSDTQYF
>TRBV5-1|TRBD2|NA|TRBJ2-1
TGCGCCAGCAGCTTCTCCGGACTAGCGGGATCGGGGGAGCAGTTCTTC
CASSFSGLAGSGEQFF
>TRBV25-1|NA|NA|TRBJ1-6
TGTGCCAGCACCTTAGGTGGCCGGGAATCACCCCTCCACTTT
CASTLGGRESPLHF
>TRBV7-9|TRBD1|NA|TRBJ1-2
TGTGCCAGCAGCACCCAACAGGGGAGCAGTCTTGGCTACACCTTC
CASSTQQGSSLGYTF
>TRBV7-9|NA|NA|TRBJ2-7
TGTGCCAGCAGCTGGGGAATTGGGAGGAACTCCTACGAGCAGTACTTC
CASSWGIGRNSYEQYF
>TRBV4-1|NA|NA|TRBJ2-2
TGCGCCAGCAGCCAACAAGACGGGAGTGCCCCCGGGGAGCTGTTTTTT
CASSQQDGSAPGELFF
>TRBV7-9|NA|few|TRBJ1-1
TGTGCCAGCAGCTGGGCGGGGGCAGCCACTGAAGCTTTCTTT
CASSWAGAATEAFF
>TRBV18|TRBD1|NA|TRBJ1-1
TGTGCCAGCTCAGCGGGGACAGGGTCGAGTCGGACTGAAGCTTTCTTT
CASSAGTGSSRTEAFF
>TRBV6-2/TRBV6-3|TRBD2|NA|TRBJ2-1
TGTGCCAGCAGTTCGAGGACTAGCGGAGCCTACAATGAGCAGTTCTTC
CASSSRTSGAYNEQFF
>TRBV9|TRBD1|NA|TRBJ2-6
TGTGCCAGCAGTTTCAACCCGGGACAGCGAAACTCTGGGGCCAACGTCCTGACTTTC
CASSFNPGQRNSGANVLTF
>TRBV30|TRBD1|NA|TRBJ1-2
TGTGCCTGGAGTGTAGGGGACAGGATCTGGGCCGATCGGGGCTACACCTTC
CAWSVGDRIWADRGYTF
>TRBV27|NA|NA|TRBJ1-1
TGTGCCAGCAGTTTATCGGCTGGAGGCCCCCCTCGGACTGAAGCTTTCTTT
CASSLSAGGPPRTEAFF
>TRBV6-2/TRBV6-3|TRBD2|NA|TRBJ2-1
TGTGCCAGCAGTTACTCGCTAGCGGGAGGGATTGAGCAGTTCTTC
CASSYSLAGGIEQFF